This TCR beta chain was sequenced for a study of graft-versus-host responses after intestinal transplantation. Study-level information: Isolated intestinal, liver-intestinal, or multivisceral transplants were what recipients had.

The method was immunoSEQ multiplex PCR; TCRdb's version includes in-frame clones alone and lacks a portion of them. The repertoire holds some 81,000 clones, less than 90% seen once, with under 0.4% in the top ten. Study findings and constraints: Some GvH clones appeared in ileal mucosa or blood before recipient bone marrow. High graft-versus-host to host-versus-graft clonal ratios were found in allografts of patients who had graft-donor T cell macrochimerism. Early after transplant, HvG clones declined as circulating GvH clones peaked.

This clone occurred a few times. What it binds is unknown. The sequences come from unstimulated CD4+ T cells sorted from spleen or lymph node cells, collected before intestinal transplant. This sequence was found in a human donor who received an intestinal transplant.

The CDR3 loop reads CASRETGSYEKLFF. The CDR3 bases are TGTGCCAGCAGGGAGACAGGGTCCTATGAAAAACTGTTTTTT. The chain recombines TRBV6-1 with TRBJ1-4; 7 bases map to TRBD1. This CDR3 has 14 residues. With V trimmed by 6 bases and J by 6 bases, 7 bases remained unmatched. Per germline, CDR1 MNHNS and CDR2 SASEGT.